One and the same sample provided the 4 T cell receptor beta chains below, sequenced in a study of cytomegalovirus exposure and HLA in healthy donors. 60 Vbeta and 13 Jbeta primers were used in PCR. The method was immunoSEQ multiplex PCR; TCRdb's version includes in-frame clones alone and lacks a portion of them. The sample lists some 130,000 clones, 80% occurring once. The sample consisted of PBMCs. Receptors were obtained from a male donor in good health and CMV-seronegative.

This rearrangement joins TRBV5-1 to TRBJ1-3; D gene unclear. Germline V gives CDR1 SGHRS, CDR2 YFSETQ. The V end lost 0 bases, the J end lost 1 base, and 8 bases lay between the germline ends. The CDR3 has 15 amino acids. The CDR3 DNA reads TGCGCCAGCAGCTTGGATTCAGATTCTGGAAACACCATATATTTT. It specifies CASSLDSDSGNTIYF.

The chain recombines TRBV19 with TRBJ1-5; no clear D. The germline CDR1 and CDR2 sequences are LNHDA and SQIVND (reference sequence). V was shortened by 7 bases and J by 0 bases, with 13 bases between the two germline ends. This CDR3 has 15 amino acids. The DNA for the CDR3 is TGTGCCAGTATGGGGAGAGGCTATAGCAATCAGCCCCAGCATTTT. Translating it yields CASMGRGYSNQPQHF.

The V gene is TRBV7-2, the J gene TRBJ2-7; D remains ambiguous. Deletions cut 5 bases from V and 4 bases from J, with 15 bases between. CDR1 and CDR2 from the germline V gene are SGHTA and FQGNSA. This CDR3 contains 14 residues. The CDR3 here is CASSPVVADYEQYF. The DNA of the CDR3 is TGTGCCAGCAGCCCCGTGGTTGCAGATTACGAGCAGTACTTC.

There are a few counts of this clone. The V call is TRBV2, the J call TRBJ1-2; TRBD1 is a possible D gene (5 bases). Germline lookup yields CDR1 SNHLY and CDR2 FYNNEI. The CDR3 spans 18 residues. With 2 bases removed from V and 5 bases from J, the gap between germline ends came to 24 bases. Here the CDR3 reads CASSEPSSGGRDVYGYTF. DNA of the CDR3: TGTGCCAGCAGTGAACCCTCATCCGGCGGGCGGGACGTTTATGGCTACACCTTC.